What follows describes a single TCR beta chain. The sample belongs to a study of blood T cell repertoires in COVID-19. Study summary: Whether acute or convalescent, the COVID-19 samples came from the United States, Italy and Spain. PBMCs, B-cell-depleted T cells, or T cells provided the cDNA or gDNA that made up the material.

Per the authors' pipeline: Nucleated cell number was recorded as an estimate derived from reference gene primer amplification. The protocol was immunoSEQ multiplex PCR, while the TCRdb copy is restricted to in-frame clones and leaves out a portion. Clonal size and the V and J genes are those of that table, whereas D and trimming came from the DNA. This sample yields hundreds of thousands of clones, of which 70% to 90% are seen a single time; about an eighth belongs to the top ten. The sequenced sample was peripheral blood. This receptor was obtained from a woman under 30 who had recovered from COVID-19.

The CDR3 spells CASSQVALLNTEAFF. Here the CDR3 DNA reads TGTGCCAGCAGCCAAGTGGCCCTGTTGAACACTGAAGCTTTCTTT. The chain couples TRBV3-1 (or the pseudogene TRBV3-2) to TRBJ1-1; D is uncertain. Between the trimmed V and J ends, which lost 1 base and 0 bases, there was a span of 9 bases. The germline V gene has CDR1 LGHDT and CDR2 YNNKEL (reference sequence). The CDR3 extends over 15 amino acids.